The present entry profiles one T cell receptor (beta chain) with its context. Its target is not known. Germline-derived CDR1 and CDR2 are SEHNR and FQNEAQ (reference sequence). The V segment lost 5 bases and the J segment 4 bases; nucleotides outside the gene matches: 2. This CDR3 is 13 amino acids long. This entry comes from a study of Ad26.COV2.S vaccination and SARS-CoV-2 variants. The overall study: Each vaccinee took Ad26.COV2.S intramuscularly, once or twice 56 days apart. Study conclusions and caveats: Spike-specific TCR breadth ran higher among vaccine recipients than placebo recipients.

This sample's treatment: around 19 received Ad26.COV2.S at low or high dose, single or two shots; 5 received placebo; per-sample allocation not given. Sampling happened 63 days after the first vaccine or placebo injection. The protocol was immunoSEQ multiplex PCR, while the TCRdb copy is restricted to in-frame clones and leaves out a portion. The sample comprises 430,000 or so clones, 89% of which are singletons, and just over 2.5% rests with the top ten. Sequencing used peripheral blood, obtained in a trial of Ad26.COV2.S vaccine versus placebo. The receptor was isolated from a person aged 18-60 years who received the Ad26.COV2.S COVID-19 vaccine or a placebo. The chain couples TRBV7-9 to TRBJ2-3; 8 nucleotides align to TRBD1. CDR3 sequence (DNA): TGTGCCAGCAGCACGGACAGGGCAGATACGCAGTATTTT. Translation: CASSTDRADTQYF.